This T cell receptor beta chain derives from a study of blood T cell repertoires in COVID-19. Overall study context: Sites across the United States, Italy and Spain contributed samples from acute and convalescent COVID-19. In each case, the material was cDNA or gDNA derived from T cells, B-cell-depleted T cells, or PBMCs.

Authors' processing steps: Reference gene primers were amplified, and this amplification served to estimate nucleated cell counts. Assay: immunoSEQ multiplex PCR; the TCRdb copy retains only in-frame clones and omits some. V and J calls and clone size are copied from that table; D and trimming were computed from the DNA. Of over 85,000 clones listed, 70% to 85% are singletons. The CDR3 is 15 residues long. Trimming removed 3 bases at V and 4 bases at J, with 15 bases between. The germline gives CDR1 SGHVS, CDR2 FNYEAQ. The sequence derives from a man aged 60-69 years with acute or convalescent COVID-19. The V gene is TRBV7-6, the J gene TRBJ2-5; perhaps TRBD2 as D (7 bases). Sequenced material: peripheral blood. CDR3 sequence (DNA): TGTGCCAGCAGCTTCCGGGGGGCCTCGCCAGAGACCCAGTACTTC. Its translation is CASSFRGASPETQYF.